This TCR beta chain comes out of a study of monozygotic twins with inflammatory bowel disease. CDR1 and CDR2 from the germline V gene are MNHNS and SASEGT. The CDR3 contains 17 residues. Using the 5' RACE reads, TCRdb records one entry per CDR3 protein without DNA. The listing contains 300,000 to 400,000 distinct CDR3 sequences. The chain employs TRBV6-1 and TRBJ2-3; the D gene TCRdb calls, TRBD2, cannot be checked with no DNA. The specimen was blood. This TCR came from a human donor with ulcerative colitis or Crohn's disease, or a healthy co-twin of an affected twin (not recorded which). This CDR3 is CASSPFWSSGVADTQYF.